The source of this TCR beta chain is a study of T cells in Graves' hyperthyroidism and ophthalmopathy. Points from the study as a whole: Model-based prediction identified ophthalmopathy a median 6.5 months prior to its onset. Stable hyperthyroidism was told apart from ophthalmopathy by a model built on 13 V-J features. In the blood, most expanded thyroid clonotypes above 0.001 appeared as well.

This CDR3 comprises 15 residues. In germline, CDR1 is DFQATT, CDR2 SNEGSKA (reference sequence). With 3 bases removed from V and 0 bases from J, the gap between germline ends came to 14 bases. It was RNA transcripts that yielded the amplified TCR beta CDR3 regions. The TCR CDR3 was amplified in a first-round RT-PCR using the HTBI primer set. TCRdb ran MiXCR on the multiplex PCR reads and lists one entry per CDR3 protein. The data contain around 800,000 distinct CDR3 sequences, around 39% of them singletons. Stable hyperthyroidism: no ophthalmopathy progression over 18 months of follow-up. A note on this clonotype: Its antigen remains unidentified.

The sequenced material came from blood. The receptor was isolated from a man between 18 and 35 years old with Graves' hyperthyroidism. The chain carries TRBV20-1 and TRBJ2-5; perhaps D is TRBD1 or TRBD2 (5 bases each). CDR3 nucleotide sequence: TGCAGTGCTAGTAACAGTAGGGGACACCAAGAGACCCAGTACTTC. It codes for CSASNSRGHQETQYF.